This T cell receptor (beta chain) was recorded in a study of post-analysis software for immune sequencing data (dated by TCRdb to the mid-2010s). Background on the whole study: Disease courses on record covered relapsing-remitting, secondary progressive and progressive-relapsing multiple sclerosis, though some patients had no subtype annotation. A subset of samples was prepared in parallel using single-end sample barcoding, then pooled and co-amplified after Illumina adapter ligation. The multiple sclerosis patient repertoires were compared with more than 9 previously published healthy control repertoires from donors aged roughly 6 to 25 years.

To demonstrate the VDJtools post-analysis software, TCR beta repertoires were profiled from the peripheral blood of more than 10 young patients with multiple sclerosis. The multiple sclerosis patients were children and adolescents ranging in age from roughly 6 to 16 years. The CDR3 sequence holds 12 residues, the cysteine and phenylalanine included. Just CDR3 DNA is preserved here, 36 bases in frame from base 1. V is shortened by 0 bases, J by 10 bases, and the region joining them spans 7 bases. The germline V gene supplies CDR1 MNHEY and CDR2 SVGEGT. Results the study describes overall, beyond this receptor: Normalized Chao1 diversity was significantly lower in multiple sclerosis patients than controls, suggesting substantial peripheral T-cell clonal expansion. The control group was slightly older than the multiple sclerosis patient group. About five TRBV segments, including TRBV5-6, TRBV5-1 and TRBV20-1, were significantly more frequent in patients than controls. Direct clustering with F measure showed strong co-clustering of samples prepared in the same batch, prompting a batch-effect correction.

Library preparation used PCR. TCRdb names Illumina HiSeq 2500 as the instrument used. To reduce PCR and sequencing biases, unique molecular identifiers were built into the TCR beta cDNA libraries. Every 1 to 10 million input T cells yielded approximately 500,000 cDNA molecules, meaning each molecule approximated one T cell. The patient libraries were prepared and sequenced using the same protocol as the earlier healthy control dataset. Within a given batch, samples were prepared together, multiplexed and sequenced on the same HiSeq lane. Per the original workflow: Raw barcoded reads were processed with MIGEC, discarding single-read molecular identifier groups before consensus assembly and CDR3 extraction. Clonotype tables were post-analysed with VDJtools, and diversity was normalized by down-sampling all datasets to the smallest sample size. In repertoire overlap clustering, CDR3 amino acid sequences, but not nucleotide sequences, were matched to correct batch-related cross-sample contamination. Starting from the raw public reads, TCRdb applied fastp trimming at Q25, assembled clones with MiXCR and retained in-frame beta chains. Every entry covers one CDR3 protein and lists the most common genes and DNA from its rows. In this record, the V and J calls reflect TCRdb's handling and not the investigators' own analysis. The sample table lists about 770,000 distinct CDR3 sequences, approximately 44% of them with a count of one. The ten largest clones represent approximately 4.4% of the sample.

Concerning this clonotype: Its binding antigen is unknown. Base qualities are not at hand, and no much larger clone is one base apart.

The sequence came from a girl between 5 and 17 years old with multiple sclerosis. Material for sequencing was blood. Here the chain combines TRBV6-2 or TRBV6-3 and TRBJ2-1, with an unclear D gene assignment. For the CDR3, the sequence is CASSYSYEEQFF. The nucleotides read TGTGCCAGCAGTTACTCTTATGAGGAGCAGTTCTTC.